Each of the 13 T cell receptor beta chains below was sequenced from the same sample in a study of blood T cell repertoires in COVID-19. The data were produced by immunoSEQ multiplex PCR, yet TCRdb's version contains in-frame clones alone and is incomplete. This table has around 300,000 clones, about 87% appearing once. The sample consisted of peripheral blood. The receptors derive from a woman aged 40-49 years with acute or convalescent COVID-19.

CDR3 protein: CASSLEGPTEAFF. CDR3 in DNA: TGTGCCAGCAGCTTAGAGGGTCCCACTGAAGCTTTCTTT. The gene calls are TRBV5-4 and TRBJ1-1; D gene unclear. The germline V gene has CDR1 SGHNT and CDR2 YYREEE (reference sequence). The V gene lost 2 bases and the J gene lost 4 bases, with 9 bases spanning the gap. The CDR3 has 13 amino acids.

The chain combines TRBV18 with TRBJ1-4; 7 bases agree with TRBD1. Germline trimming cut 4 bases from V and 7 bases from J; bases unmatched to any gene: 3. CDR3 length equals 13 residues. From germline, CDR1 is KGHSH and CDR2 LQKENI. The DNA of the CDR3 is TGTGCCAGCTCACAGGGGGCCGGTGAAAAACTGTTTTTT. Its protein product is CASSQGAGEKLFF.

This clone was seen a single time. The genes are TRBV24-1 and TRBJ2-4; a possible D gene is TRBD1 (6 bases). Trimming left V 5 bases short and J 1 base short, with 17 bases between. The CDR3 is 17 residues long. Germline-derived CDR1 and CDR2 are KGHDR and SFDVKD. CDR3 sequence: CATSGNQGPRAKNIQYF. Written as DNA, the CDR3 is TGTGCCACCAGTGGCAACCAGGGGCCAAGGGCCAAAAACATTCAGTACTTC.

V usage is TRBV29-1 and J usage is TRBJ1-2; the D is unclear. Germline V gene lookup returns CDR1 SQVTM and CDR2 ANQGSEA. The CDR3 runs to 13 residues. V lost 3 bases and J lost 4, with 12 bases in between. The DNA for the CDR3 is TGCAGCGTTGAGTTGGTAGAGTCCTATGGCTACACCTTC. Encoded protein: CSVELVESYGYTF.

The chain combines TRBV2 with TRBJ1-2; D is unresolved. The CDR3 is 11 amino acids. CDR1 is SNHLY and CDR2 is FYNNEI in the germline V gene. V was trimmed by 8 bases and J by 2 bases, leaving 6 bases between them. CDR3 amino acids: CASAVNYGYTF. The CDR3 DNA reads TGTGCCAGCGCGGTGAACTATGGCTACACCTTC.

The table lists this clone with many counts. The rearrangement joins TRBV7-3 to TRBJ1-5; no definite D call. V was clipped by 3 bases and J by 6 bases, with 21 bases between them. This CDR3 is built from 17 residues. Looked up from germline, CDR1 is SGHTA and CDR2 is FQGTGA. The CDR3 region is CASSLAAEALARQPQHF. The CDR3 coding sequence is TGTGCCAGCAGCTTGGCCGCGGAGGCCTTAGCCCGTCAGCCCCAGCATTTT.

This clone was detected only a few times. This chain connects TRBV2 to TRBJ2-5; the D is unclear. Looked up from germline, CDR1 is SNHLY and CDR2 is FYNNEI. The CDR3 spans 11 residues. The germline V and J ends were trimmed by 3 bases and 5 bases, with 4 bases remaining between them. The CDR3 is CASSDGETQYF. CDR3 sequence (DNA): TGTGCCAGCAGTGACGGGGAGACCCAGTACTTC.

The J gene is TRBJ1-4, the V gene TRBV12-5, with D perhaps matching TRBD1 (5 bases). V was shortened by 0 bases and J by 11 bases, with 13 bases between the two germline ends. Germline V gene data show CDR1 as LGHNT and CDR2 as FRNRAP. This CDR3 is 14 amino acids long. CDR3 nucleotide sequence: TGTGCTAGTGGTTTGGTAGGGGCCGCAGGTAAACTGTTTTTT. It encodes CASGLVGAAGKLFF. The full variable domain, its missing parts supplied by reference TRBV12-5 and TRBJ1-4, is DARVTQTPRHKVTEMGQEVTMRCQPILGHNTVFWYRQTMMQGLELLAYFRNRAPLDDSGMPKDRFSAEMPDATLATLKIQPSEPRDSAVYFCASGLVGAAGKLFFGSGTQLSVL.

The V call is TRBV2, the J call TRBJ1-1; D gene ambiguous. Germline V gene sequence: CDR1 SNHLY, CDR2 FYNNEI. The CDR3 covers 13 residues. Trimming left V 5 bases short and J 4 bases short, with 11 bases between. In DNA form, the CDR3 reads TGTGCCAGCAGTATCCGCAGAGGCACTGAAGCTTTCTTT. Its protein product is CASSIRRGTEAFF.

Here the CDR3 reads CASSLALASGYEQYV. The CDR3 DNA is TGTGCCAGCAGCTTAGCCCTAGCGTCTGGCTACGAGCAGTACGTC. The chain links TRBV11-2 to TRBJ2-7; the D gene is possibly TRBD2 (6 bases). Germline V gives CDR1 SGHAT, CDR2 FQNNGV. This CDR3 comprises 15 residues. V lost 1 base and J lost 3, with 13 bases in between.

V usage is TRBV5-1 and J usage is TRBJ2-2, with TRBD1 matching 9 bases. CDR1 is SGHRS, CDR2 YFSETQ, per germline. The length of the CDR3 is 15 residues. Unmatched junction bases numbered 7, after V lost 4 bases and J lost 6 bases. In nucleotides, the CDR3 is TGCGCCAGCAGCCCGAGGACAGGGGACGCCGGGGAGCTGTTTTTT. This codes for CASSPRTGDAGELFF.

The chain carries TRBV4-2 and TRBJ1-1, with D possibly TRBD1 on 5 matching bases. V was trimmed by 4 bases and J by 4 bases, leaving 13 bases between them. Germline V CDR1 and CDR2: LGHNA, YNFKEQ. The CDR3 runs to 14 residues. The CDR3 protein is CASSPLGGTTEAFF. In DNA form, the CDR3 reads TGTGCCAGCAGCCCCCTTGGGGGGACCACTGAAGCTTTCTTT.

DNA for the CDR3: TGTGCCTGGAGGGGAGATTTGAACACTGAAGCTTTCTTT. It yields the protein CAWRGDLNTEAFF. This chain links TRBV30 with TRBJ1-1; D uncertain. Germline assignment: CDR1 GTSNPN and CDR2 SVGIG (reference sequence). The length of the CDR3 is 13 residues. V was pared by 3 bases and J by 0 bases, with 8 bases between.